The clone carrying this T cell receptor (beta chain) was counted many times. Its antigen is not known. Those patients picked for sequencing had displayed CD8+CD57+ cell expansion on flow cytometry. Diagnosis of severe acquired aplastic anemia applied to all patients. Among the patients, none had received any therapy at the time of blood sampling. These data are taken from a study of CD8+CD57+ T cells in acquired aplastic anemia. Study-level information: The average for DNA from sorted CD4+ and CD8+ cells was 3.2 ug. Study results and limitations: A significant difference in CD8+ Simpson's diversity between patients and controls was not found.

Genomic DNA, serving as template, underwent TCR beta VDJ and CDR3 profiling. Each CDR3 protein is one row after TCRdb ran MiXCR on the reads. The sample includes 300,000 or so distinct CDR3 sequences, 50% to 65% seen only once; the top ten take 1% to 1.5%. The sequence came from a human donor with aplastic anemia. The material sequenced was sorted CD4+, CD8+, or CD8+CD57+ T cells (not recorded which) from PBMCs.

The CDR3 is CASSPDGLRPYYGYTF. CDR3 sequence (DNA): TGTGCCAGCAGCCCTGACGGGCTGAGGCCCTACTATGGCTACACCTTC. The rearrangement joins TRBV6-5 to TRBJ1-2; D call uncertain. The V end lost 6 bases, the J end lost 3 bases, and 20 bases lay between the germline ends. CDR3 length: 16 amino acids. Germline assignment: CDR1 MNHEY and CDR2 SVGAGI.